This TCR beta chain was observed in a study of beta chain features in type 1 diabetes. In its sample, this clone was seen a few times. What it binds is not known. General study results and limits: More deletions and fewer insertions at VDJ junctions were found in patients with type 1 diabetes. In all four CD4+ subsets, TCRB CDR3 length was significantly, moderately reduced in type 1 diabetes.

Expressed TCRB transcripts were sequenced because the isolated RNA had all been reverse transcribed beforehand. Method: immunoSEQ multiplex PCR; TCRdb's copy keeps in-frame clones and lacks some. The table has some 160,000 clones, around 9% seen once. J was trimmed by 6 bases and V by 6 bases; bases with no gene match: 17. Germline V gene sequence: CDR1 WSHSY, CDR2 SAAADI. The CDR3 extends over 17 amino acids. The source material was central memory CD4+ T cells from blood. The clonotype comes from a woman aged 30 to 39 with type 1 diabetes. This rearrangement joins TRBV10-2 to TRBJ2-7; TRBD2 aligns across 10 bases. The CDR3 DNA reads TGCGCCAGCAGCCGAAAACCCCTAGCGGGAGAAGGTGGCGAGCAGTACTTC. This sequence encodes CASSRKPLAGEGGEQYF.